A selection of T cell receptor beta chains follows, all from one sample in a study of blood T cell repertoires in COVID-19. Repertoires were generated with immunoSEQ multiplex PCR, while TCRdb's copy carries only in-frame clones and drops some. The table includes 200,000 to 300,000 clones, around 80% detected once. The sequenced sample was peripheral blood. Receptors originate from a young woman with acute or convalescent COVID-19. Both conserved end residues are part of each CDR3. The D gene is left open where the match is weak. Clone size, where shown, is once, few, many, or a class for clones that have expanded.

V gene	clone size	D gene	J gene	CDR3 DNA	CDR3 protein
TRBV27	NA	TRBD2	TRBJ2-1	TGTGCCAGCAGGACTCTAGCGGGAGCCGCCTACAATGAGCAGTTCTTC	CASRTLAGAAYNEQFF
TRBV7-3	NA	NA	TRBJ2-7	TGTGCCAGCAGCTTAAGAGAGATGGAGGGCTTCTACGAGCAGTACTTC	CASSLREMEGFYEQYF
TRBV6-5	NA	NA	TRBJ2-5	TGTGCCAGCAGTTTAGGGGGATTCGGGACCCAGTACTTC	CASSLGGFGTQYF
TRBV19	NA	NA	TRBJ2-5	TGTGCCAGTAGTACCCTAACAGGGCTACGGGAAGAGACCCAGTACTTC	CASSTLTGLREETQYF
TRBV27	NA	TRBD1	TRBJ2-2	TGTGCCACACAACGGGACAGGGTCCCCACCGGGGAGCTGTTTTTT	CATQRDRVPTGELFF
TRBV7-6	NA	NA	TRBJ2-7	TGTGCCAGCAGCTTTAGCCAAGGGGGAACCTACGAGCAGTACTTC	CASSFSQGGTYEQYF
TRBV6-5	NA	NA	TRBJ2-2	TGTGCCAGCGGTAGCCCGAACACCGGGGAGCTGTTTTTT	CASGSPNTGELFF
TRBV28	few	TRBD1	TRBJ1-5	TGTGCCAGTACGTTTGGACAGGGGATAAATCAGCCCCAGCATTTT	CASTFGQGINQPQHF
TRBV2	NA	NA	TRBJ1-1	TGTGCCAGCAGTAGGAATCAGGGAATGGACACTGAAGCTTTCTTT	CASSRNQGMDTEAFF
TRBV11-2	NA	TRBD1	TRBJ1-5	TGTGCCAGCAGCGCGACAGGGGGCGGGAGCAATCAGCCCCAGCATTTT	CASSATGGGSNQPQHF
TRBV5-8	few	TRBD1	TRBJ2-1	TGTGCCAGCAGCTTGGGACAGGGGGACAATGAGCAGTTCTTC	CASSLGQGDNEQFF
TRBV18	NA	TRBD1	TRBJ1-1	TGTGCCAGCTCACCGACGACAGGGAGCACTGAAGCTTTCTTT	CASSPTTGSTEAFF
TRBV6-2/TRBV6-3	NA	TRBD1	TRBJ1-1	TGTGCCAGCAGTGAGGGGGCGAGGACTGAAGCTTTCTTT	CASSEGARTEAFF
TRBV28	few	TRBD1	TRBJ1-1	TGTGCCAGCAGATACCGGGACAGGGTGATCAGGTCTCTGGCGTTT	CASRYRDRVIRSLAF
TRBV11-2	NA	TRBD1	TRBJ2-7	TGTGCCAGCAGCTTAGTCGGGACAGGGTTAACCTACGAGCAGTACTTC	CASSLVGTGLTYEQYF
TRBV5-1	NA	NA	TRBJ1-4	TGCGCCAGCAGCCCAGGGTGGTCCGCAACTAATGAAAAACTGTTTTTT	CASSPGWSATNEKLFF
TRBV3-1/TRBV3-2	once	NA	TRBJ1-5	TGTGCCAGCAGCCCCCTGACAGGGCCCCAGCATTTT	CASSPLTGPQHF
TRBV5-1	NA	NA	TRBJ2-2	TGCGCCAGCAGCTTGAAGTCGTCTAGTGGTACCGGGGAGCTGTTTTTT	CASSLKSSSGTGELFF
TRBV7-2	NA	TRBD2	TRBJ2-4	TGTGCCAGCAGCTCTAATAGCGGGAACCAAATTCAGTACTTC	CASSSNSGNQIQYF
TRBV11-2	NA	TRBD1	TRBJ2-2	TGTGCCAGCAGCCCGCTGACAGGGGACCTGAACACCGGGGAGCTGTTTTTT	CASSPLTGDLNTGELFF
TRBV5-1	NA	NA	TRBJ2-1	TGCGCCAGCAGCTCCCCCTACCTCTCCTACAATGAGCAGTTCTTC	CASSSPYLSYNEQFF
TRBV18	NA	TRBD2	TRBJ2-2	TGTGCCAGCTCACCAGCTAGCGGGAACACCGGGGAGCTGTTTTTT	CASSPASGNTGELFF
TRBV2	NA	TRBD2	TRBJ2-3	TGTGCCAGCAGCACTAGCGGCAAAGATACGCAGTATTTT	CASSTSGKDTQYF
TRBV10-3	NA	NA	TRBJ2-1	TGTGCCATCAGTGAGAACAACGATGAGCAGTTCTTC	CAISENNDEQFF
TRBV3-1/TRBV3-2	many	TRBD2	TRBJ2-7	TGTGCCAGCACCCTGGGGGGTAGCGGGAGTCTCACCTACGAGCAGTACTTC	CASTLGGSGSLTYEQYF
TRBV5-4	NA	TRBD2	TRBJ2-7	TGTGCCAGCAGCTCGTCGGAAACCGGGACTAGTCGTCACGAGCAGTACTTC	CASSSSETGTSRHEQYF
TRBV6-2/TRBV6-3	NA	NA	TRBJ2-4	TGTGCCAGCAGTTATGGAACAGGGAGCTACATTCAGTACTTC	CASSYGTGSYIQYF
TRBV30	NA	NA	TRBJ1-2	TGTGCCTGGAGCGCCCTAGGGGGTTACTATGGCTACACCTTC	CAWSALGGYYGYTF
TRBV6-5	NA	NA	TRBJ1-2	TGTGCCAGCAGGCCGGGACAAGACTATGGCTACACCTTC	CASRPGQDYGYTF
TRBV28	few	NA	TRBJ1-2	TGTGCCACCGGGGGGAACTATGGCTACACCTTC	CATGGNYGYTF
TRBV29-1	NA	NA	TRBJ1-2	TGCAGCGTCAGAGCCAGGGCCCCCTATGGCTACACCTTC	CSVRARAPYGYTF
TRBV14	NA	NA	TRBJ2-3	TGTGCCAGCAGCCAGAAGGGAGCGTATACGCAGTATTTT	CASSQKGAYTQYF
TRBV6-5	NA	NA	TRBJ2-1	TGTGCCAGCAGTTACTCGTACGGGAAAGGGAATGAGCAGTTCTTC	CASSYSYGKGNEQFF
TRBV7-6	NA	TRBD1	TRBJ2-3	TGTGCCAGCAGCCCCCGACAGGGTCGGGCGTTGAGCACAGATACGCAGTATTTT	CASSPRQGRALSTDTQYF
TRBV12-3/TRBV12-4	NA	NA	TRBJ2-1	TGTGCCACCCGTCACCGGAATGAGCAGTTCTTC	CATRHRNEQFF
TRBV19	NA	TRBD2	TRBJ2-2	TGTGCCAGCCGGCGGGAGAGTCGTAACACCGGGGAGCTGTTTTTT	CASRRESRNTGELFF
TRBV18	NA	TRBD2	TRBJ2-4	TGTGCCAGCTCACCACCAGCGGGAGGGCCGCAAAACATTCAGTACTTC	CASSPPAGGPQNIQYF
TRBV6-5	NA	NA	TRBJ1-1	TGTGCCAGCAGAAGAGGGGGCACTGAAGCTTTCTTT	CASRRGGTEAFF
TRBV19	NA	TRBD2	TRBJ2-7	TGTGCCAGTAGTATGGCTAGCGGGAGTTTGCAGTACTTC	CASSMASGSLQYF
TRBV10-3	NA	TRBD2	TRBJ2-7	TGTGCCATCAGTGGTGCCCCTAGCGGGAGTTCCTACGAGCAGTACTTC	CAISGAPSGSSYEQYF
TRBV6-2/TRBV6-3	NA	NA	TRBJ2-1	TGTGCCAGCAGTTTGTACAAGTACAATGAGCAGTTCTTC	CASSLYKYNEQFF
TRBV11-2	NA	TRBD1	TRBJ1-3	TGTGCCAGCAGCTTAGGGGACAGGGAGTCTGGAAACACCATATATTTT	CASSLGDRESGNTIYF
TRBV19	NA	TRBD1	TRBJ2-7	TGTGCCAGTAGTACGGCCGGACAGGGAGCGTACGAGCAGTACTTC	CASSTAGQGAYEQYF
TRBV6-2/TRBV6-3	NA	NA	TRBJ2-5	TGTGCCAGCAGCCTAGGGGGTAGCGGGCCGGCGGAGACCCAGTACTTC	CASSLGGSGPAETQYF
TRBV11-3	NA	NA	TRBJ2-3	TGTGCCAGCTTCCGGAGGGGCACAGATACGCAGTATTTT	CASFRRGTDTQYF
TRBV18	NA	TRBD1	TRBJ1-3	TGTGCCAGCTCACGGGGACAGGGAATCTCTGGAAACACCATATATTTT	CASSRGQGISGNTIYF
TRBV9	NA	NA	TRBJ1-1	TGTGCCAGCAGCCCCTTCCAGGGGCGGAACACTGAAGCTTTCTTT	CASSPFQGRNTEAFF
TRBV15	NA	TRBD2	TRBJ2-1	TGTGCCACCAGCAGGGGACTAGCGGGAGCGAGTTCCTACAATGAGCAGTTCTTC	CATSRGLAGASSYNEQFF
TRBV28	NA	NA	TRBJ1-5	TGTGCCAGCAGTTCTACTCCCTGGGAGGGAATCGATCAGCCCCAGCATTTT	CASSSTPWEGIDQPQHF
TRBV4-3	few	TRBD1	TRBJ1-6	TGCGCCAGCAGCCAAGATGTAGGGGGCTCCTCACCCCTCCACTTT	CASSQDVGGSSPLHF
TRBV5-1	once	TRBD1	TRBJ2-1	TGCGCCAGCAGCTTGGAGGGACAGGCTCGTGAGCAGTTCTTC	CASSLEGQAREQFF